This T cell receptor beta chain comes out of a study of blood T cell repertoires in COVID-19. Study background: Material from acute and convalescent COVID-19 was sourced from the United States, Italy and Spain. PBMCs, B-cell-depleted T cells, or T cells provided the cDNA or gDNA that made up the material.

V was cut by 2 bases and J by 11 bases, with 9 bases left in between. This CDR3 comprises 12 residues. Germline V gene lookup returns CDR1 SEHNR and CDR2 FQNEAQ (reference sequence). Per the original data handling: Reference gene primer amplification in the assay estimated nucleated cell counts. Profiled with immunoSEQ multiplex PCR; TCRdb holds only in-frame clones, not every one. The V and J calls and clone size are taken from that table; D and trimming were inferred from the DNA. Here the sample spans some 200,000 clones, around 80% being singletons. The chain employs TRBV7-9 and TRBJ1-4; possible D gene TRBD1, 5 bases. The specimen was peripheral blood. The receptor comes from a woman aged 70-85 years with acute or convalescent COVID-19. The CDR3 loop is CASSLWGEKLFF. CDR3 nucleotide sequence: TGTGCCAGCAGCTTATGGGGGGAGAAACTGTTTTTT.